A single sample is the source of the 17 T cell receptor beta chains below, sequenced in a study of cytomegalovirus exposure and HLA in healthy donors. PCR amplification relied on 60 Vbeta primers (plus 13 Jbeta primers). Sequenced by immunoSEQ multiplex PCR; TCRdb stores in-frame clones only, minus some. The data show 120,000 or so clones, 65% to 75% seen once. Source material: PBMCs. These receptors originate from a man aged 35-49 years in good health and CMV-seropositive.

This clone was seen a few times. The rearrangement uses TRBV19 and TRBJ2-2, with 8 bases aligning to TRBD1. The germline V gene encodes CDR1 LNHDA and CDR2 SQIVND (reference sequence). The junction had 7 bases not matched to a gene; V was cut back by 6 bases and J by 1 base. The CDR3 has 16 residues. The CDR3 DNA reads TGTGCCAGTAGCCCTAGGGGACAGGTGAACACCGGGGAGCTGTTTTTT. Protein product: CASSPRGQVNTGELFF.

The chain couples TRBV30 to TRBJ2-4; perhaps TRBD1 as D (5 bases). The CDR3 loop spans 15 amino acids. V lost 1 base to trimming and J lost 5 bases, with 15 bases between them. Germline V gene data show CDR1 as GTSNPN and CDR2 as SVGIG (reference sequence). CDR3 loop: CAWSGPGKVENIQYF. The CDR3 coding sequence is TGTGCCTGGAGTGGTCCAGGGAAGGTCGAAAACATTCAGTACTTC.

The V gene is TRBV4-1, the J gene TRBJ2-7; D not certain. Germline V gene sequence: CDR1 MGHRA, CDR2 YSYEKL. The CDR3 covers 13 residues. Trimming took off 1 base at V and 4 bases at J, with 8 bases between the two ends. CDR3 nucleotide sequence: TGCGCCAGCAGCCAAGCTCTCGAGTACGAGCAGTACTTC. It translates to CASSQALEYEQYF.

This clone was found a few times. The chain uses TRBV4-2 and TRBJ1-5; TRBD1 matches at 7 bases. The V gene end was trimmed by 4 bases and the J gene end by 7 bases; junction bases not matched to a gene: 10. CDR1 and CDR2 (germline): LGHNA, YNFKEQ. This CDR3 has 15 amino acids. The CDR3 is CASSPTTRGGQPQHF. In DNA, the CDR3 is TGTGCCAGCAGCCCCACAACGAGAGGGGGCCAGCCCCAGCATTTT.

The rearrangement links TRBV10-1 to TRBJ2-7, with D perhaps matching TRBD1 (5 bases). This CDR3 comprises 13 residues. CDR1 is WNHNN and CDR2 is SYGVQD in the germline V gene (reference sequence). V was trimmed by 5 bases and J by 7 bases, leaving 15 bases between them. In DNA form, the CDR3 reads TGCGCCAGCAGTCAGACAGAGGCAAGTGAGCAGTACTTC. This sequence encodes CASSQTEASEQYF.

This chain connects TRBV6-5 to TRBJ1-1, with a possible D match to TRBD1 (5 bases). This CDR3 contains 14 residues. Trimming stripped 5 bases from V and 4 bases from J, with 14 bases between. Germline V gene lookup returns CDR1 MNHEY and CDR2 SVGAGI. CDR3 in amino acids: CASSGASLSTEAFF. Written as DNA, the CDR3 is TGTGCCAGCAGTGGGGCGTCCTTGAGCACTGAAGCTTTCTTT.

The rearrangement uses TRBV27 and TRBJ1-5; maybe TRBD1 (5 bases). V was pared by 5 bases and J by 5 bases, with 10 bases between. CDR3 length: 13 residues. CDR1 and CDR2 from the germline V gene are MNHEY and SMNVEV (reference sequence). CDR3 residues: CASSPREDQPQHF. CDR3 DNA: TGTGCCAGCAGTCCCAGGGAGGATCAGCCCCAGCATTTT.

The CDR3 bases are TGTGCCACCAGCAGAGATGGCCAGGGGCGCCAAGAGACCCAGTACTTC. Translated, it gives CATSRDGQGRQETQYF. The V gene is TRBV15, the J gene TRBJ2-5, with D maybe TRBD1 (6 bases). The CDR3 totals 16 residues. The germline gives CDR1 LNHNV, CDR2 YYDKDF (reference sequence). Trimming cost V 0 bases and J 1 base, with 12 bases left between them.

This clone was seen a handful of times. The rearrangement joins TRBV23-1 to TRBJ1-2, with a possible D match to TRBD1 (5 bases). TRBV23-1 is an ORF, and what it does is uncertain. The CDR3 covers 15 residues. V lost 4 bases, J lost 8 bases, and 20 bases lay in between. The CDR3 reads CASSRAAGPLRGYTF. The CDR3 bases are TGCGCCAGCAGTCGCGCCGCGGGGCCCCTTAGAGGCTACACCTTC.

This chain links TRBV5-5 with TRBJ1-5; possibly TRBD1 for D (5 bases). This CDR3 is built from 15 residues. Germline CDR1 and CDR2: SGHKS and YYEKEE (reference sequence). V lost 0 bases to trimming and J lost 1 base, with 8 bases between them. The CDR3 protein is CASSLVAGSNQPQHF. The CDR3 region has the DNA TGTGCCAGCAGCTTGGTGGCAGGGAGCAATCAGCCCCAGCATTTT. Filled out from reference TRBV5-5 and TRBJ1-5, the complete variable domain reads DAGVTQSPTHLIKTRGQQVTLRCSPISGHKSVSWYQQVLGQGPQFIFQYYEKEERGRGNFPDRFSARQFPNYSSELNVNALLLGDSALYLCASSLVAGSNQPQHFGDGTRLSIL.

CDR3 bases: TGTGCCAGCAGCACTGGGACCCGTGCGGGGACTGAAGCTTTCTTT. This gives the protein CASSTGTRAGTEAFF. This rearrangement joins TRBV5-6 to TRBJ1-1; D perhaps matches TRBD1 (5 bases). Per the germline V gene, CDR1 is SGHDT and CDR2 is YYEEEE. This CDR3 is built from 15 residues. The V end lost 4 bases, the J end lost 5 bases, and 18 bases lay between the germline ends.

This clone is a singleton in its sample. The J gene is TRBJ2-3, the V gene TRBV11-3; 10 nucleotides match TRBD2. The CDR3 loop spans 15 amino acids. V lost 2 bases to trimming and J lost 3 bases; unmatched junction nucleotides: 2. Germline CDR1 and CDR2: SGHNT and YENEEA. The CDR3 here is CASSLSGGATDTQYF. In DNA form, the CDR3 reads TGTGCCAGCAGCTTAAGCGGGGGGGCGACAGATACGCAGTATTTT.

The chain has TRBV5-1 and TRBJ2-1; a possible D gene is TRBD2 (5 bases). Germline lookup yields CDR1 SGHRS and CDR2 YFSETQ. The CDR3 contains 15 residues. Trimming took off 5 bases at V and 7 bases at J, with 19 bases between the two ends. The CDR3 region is CASRSSFNSGNEQFF. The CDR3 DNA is TGCGCCAGCAGGTCCTCTTTTAATTCGGGGAATGAGCAGTTCTTC.

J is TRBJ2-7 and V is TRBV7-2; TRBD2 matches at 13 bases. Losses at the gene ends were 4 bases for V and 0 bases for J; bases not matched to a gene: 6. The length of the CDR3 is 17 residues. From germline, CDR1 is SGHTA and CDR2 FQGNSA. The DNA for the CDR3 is TGTGCCAGCAGCTGGGGACTAGCGGGACAGAGCTCCTACGAGCAGTACTTC. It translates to CASSWGLAGQSSYEQYF.

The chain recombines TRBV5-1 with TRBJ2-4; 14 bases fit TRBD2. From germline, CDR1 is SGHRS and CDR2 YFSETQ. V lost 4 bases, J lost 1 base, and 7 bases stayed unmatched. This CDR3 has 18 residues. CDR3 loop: CASSLGTSGSVAKNIQYF. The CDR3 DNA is TGCGCCAGCAGCCTAGGGACTAGCGGGAGTGTGGCCAAAAACATTCAGTACTTC. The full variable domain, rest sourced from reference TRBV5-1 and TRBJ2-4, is KAGVTQTPRYLIKTRGQQVTLSCSPISGHRSVSWYQQTPGQGLQFLFEYFSETQRNKGNFPGRFSGRQFSNSRSEMNVSTLELGDSALYLCASSLGTSGSVAKNIQYFGAGTRLSVL.

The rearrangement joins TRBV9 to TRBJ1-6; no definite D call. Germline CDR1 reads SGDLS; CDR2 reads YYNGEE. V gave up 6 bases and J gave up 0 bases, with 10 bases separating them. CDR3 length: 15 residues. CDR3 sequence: CASTPSTSYNSPLHF. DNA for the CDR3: TGTGCCAGCACCCCGAGTACCTCCTATAATTCACCCCTCCACTTT.

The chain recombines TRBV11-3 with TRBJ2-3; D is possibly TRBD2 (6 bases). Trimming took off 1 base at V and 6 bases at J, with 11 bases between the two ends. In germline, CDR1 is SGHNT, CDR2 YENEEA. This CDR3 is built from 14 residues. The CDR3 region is CASSLAGGWDTQYF. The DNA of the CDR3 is TGTGCCAGCAGCTTAGCCGGGGGATGGGATACGCAGTATTTT.